The source of this T cell receptor beta chain is a study of monozygotic twins with inflammatory bowel disease. Germline V lookup: CDR1 DFQATT, CDR2 SNEGSKA (reference sequence). CDR3 length: 12 amino acids. For each CDR3 protein, TCRdb gives one entry from its re-call of the 5' RACE reads, without DNA. The repertoire table contains some 400,000 distinct CDR3 sequences. What was sequenced was blood. The rearrangement uses TRBV20-1 and TRBJ2-3. The sequence derives from a human donor with ulcerative colitis or Crohn's disease, or a healthy co-twin of an affected twin (not recorded which). CDR3 in amino acids: CSATVPTDTQYF.